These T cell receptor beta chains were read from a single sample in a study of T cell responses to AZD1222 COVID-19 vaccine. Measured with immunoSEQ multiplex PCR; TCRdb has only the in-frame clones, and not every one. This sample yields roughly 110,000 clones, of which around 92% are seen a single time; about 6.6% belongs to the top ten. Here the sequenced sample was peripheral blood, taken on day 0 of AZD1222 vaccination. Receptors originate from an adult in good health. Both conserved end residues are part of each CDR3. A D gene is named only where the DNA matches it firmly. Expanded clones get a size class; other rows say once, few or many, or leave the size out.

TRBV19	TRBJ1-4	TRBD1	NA	TGTGCCAGTCGGAGCAGGGGGGGGGATGAAAAACTGTTTTTT	CASRSRGGDEKLFF
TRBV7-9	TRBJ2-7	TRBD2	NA	TGTGCCAGCAGCCGAGGGACTAGCGGGATCGAGCAGTACTTC	CASSRGTSGIEQYF
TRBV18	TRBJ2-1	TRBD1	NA	TGTGCCAGCTCACCACCGGGGACAGGGTTGAATGAGCAGTTCTTC	CASSPPGTGLNEQFF
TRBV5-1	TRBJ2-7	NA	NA	TGCGCCAGCAGCTTGGACGCGGGACGGGGATCCTACGAGCAGTACTTC	CASSLDAGRGSYEQYF
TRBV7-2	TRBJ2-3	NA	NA	TGTGCCAGCAGCCCCGCCCCGCAGGGGAGGGCCAGGACAGATACGCAGTATTTT	CASSPAPQGRARTDTQYF
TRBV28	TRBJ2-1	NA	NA	TGTGCCAGCAGTCCAAGCCCCCCGGGGTTAACCGGGAATGAGCAGTTCTTC	CASSPSPPGLTGNEQFF
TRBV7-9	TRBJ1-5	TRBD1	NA	TGTGCCAGCAGCATGACCGGGACAGGGTCTACGAATCAGCCCCAGCATTTT	CASSMTGTGSTNQPQHF
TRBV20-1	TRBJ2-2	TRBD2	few	TGCAGTGCTAGTGCTCCGGGACTAGCGGGAGTTATGACCGGGGAGCTGTTTTTT	CSASAPGLAGVMTGELFF
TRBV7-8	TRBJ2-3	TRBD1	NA	TGTGCCAGCAGCCGGCTAAAACTTCCGGGACAGGGCACAGATACGCAGTATTTT	CASSRLKLPGQGTDTQYF
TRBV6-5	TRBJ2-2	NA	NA	TGTGCCAGCACCTTAAACACCGGGGAGCTGTTTTTT	CASTLNTGELFF
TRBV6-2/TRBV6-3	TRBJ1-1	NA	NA	TGTGCCAGCAGTTACTCGAGAACAGGGATGAACACTGAAGCTTTCTTT	CASSYSRTGMNTEAFF
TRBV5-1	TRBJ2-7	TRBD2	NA	TGCGCCAACCCCGGGACTAGCGTGTCCTACGAGCAGTACTTC	CANPGTSVSYEQYF
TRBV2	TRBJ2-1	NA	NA	TGTGCCAGCAGTGTTGGACGGGCGGGAAAGGGTGATGAGCAGTTCTTC	CASSVGRAGKGDEQFF
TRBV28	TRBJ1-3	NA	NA	TGTGCCAGCAGTTTATTACCCTGGACTGGAAACACCATATATTTT	CASSLLPWTGNTIYF
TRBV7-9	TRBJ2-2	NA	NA	TGTGCCAGCACCGAGGGGCGATACACCGGGGAGCTGTTTTTT	CASTEGRYTGELFF
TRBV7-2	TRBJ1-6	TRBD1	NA	TGTGCCAGCAGCTTAATAGGCAGGGGGGGGCGATCACCCCTCCACTTT	CASSLIGRGGRSPLHF
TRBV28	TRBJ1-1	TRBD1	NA	TGTGCCAGCAGTTCCCCGACAGGGAAGGCTGAAGCTTTCTTT	CASSSPTGKAEAFF
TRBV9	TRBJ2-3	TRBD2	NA	TGTGCCAGCAGCGGGGATAGCGGGAGATCAGATACGCAGTATTTT	CASSGDSGRSDTQYF